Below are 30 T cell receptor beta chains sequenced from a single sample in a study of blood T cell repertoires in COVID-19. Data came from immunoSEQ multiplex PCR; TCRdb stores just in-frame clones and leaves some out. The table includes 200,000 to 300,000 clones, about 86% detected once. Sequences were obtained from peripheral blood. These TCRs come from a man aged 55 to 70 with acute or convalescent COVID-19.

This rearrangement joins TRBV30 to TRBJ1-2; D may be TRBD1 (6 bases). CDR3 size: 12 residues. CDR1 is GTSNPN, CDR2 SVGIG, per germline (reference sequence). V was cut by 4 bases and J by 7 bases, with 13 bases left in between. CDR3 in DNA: TGTGCCTGGACCACAGGGTCGGGTGGCTACACCTTC. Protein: CAWTTGSGGYTF.

This CDR3 reads CASSNTGLSNQPQHF. CDR3 DNA sequence: TGTGCCAGCAGCAATACAGGGTTGAGCAATCAGCCCCAGCATTTT. The rearrangement links TRBV5-5 to TRBJ1-5; D might be TRBD1 (6 bases). This CDR3 spans 15 amino acids. In germline, CDR1 is SGHKS, CDR2 YYEKEE (reference sequence). The V end lost 4 bases, the J end lost 1 base, and 12 bases lay between the germline ends. Drawing the rest from reference TRBV5-5 and TRBJ1-5, the complete variable domain is DAGVTQSPTHLIKTRGQQVTLRCSPISGHKSVSWYQQVLGQGPQFIFQYYEKEERGRGNFPDRFSARQFPNYSSELNVNALLLGDSALYLCASSNTGLSNQPQHFGDGTRLSIL.

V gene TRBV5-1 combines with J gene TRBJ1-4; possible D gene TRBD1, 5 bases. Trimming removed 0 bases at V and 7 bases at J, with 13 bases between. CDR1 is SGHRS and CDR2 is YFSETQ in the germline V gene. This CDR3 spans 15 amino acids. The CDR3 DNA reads TGCGCCAGCAGCTTGGCCTCAGGGAGGGGTGAAAAACTGTTTTTT. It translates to CASSLASGRGEKLFF.

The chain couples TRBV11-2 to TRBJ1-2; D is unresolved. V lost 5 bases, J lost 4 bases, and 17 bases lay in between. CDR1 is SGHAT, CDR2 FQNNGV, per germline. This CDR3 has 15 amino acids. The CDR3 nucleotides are TGTGCCAGCAGCGGAGAACAATTGGCAGTCTATGGCTACACCTTC. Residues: CASSGEQLAVYGYTF.

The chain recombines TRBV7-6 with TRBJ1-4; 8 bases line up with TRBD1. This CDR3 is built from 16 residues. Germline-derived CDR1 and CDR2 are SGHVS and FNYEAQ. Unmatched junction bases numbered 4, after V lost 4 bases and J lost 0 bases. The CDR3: CASSWTGRATNEKLFF. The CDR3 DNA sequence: TGTGCCAGCAGCTGGACAGGGAGAGCAACTAATGAAAAACTGTTTTTT.

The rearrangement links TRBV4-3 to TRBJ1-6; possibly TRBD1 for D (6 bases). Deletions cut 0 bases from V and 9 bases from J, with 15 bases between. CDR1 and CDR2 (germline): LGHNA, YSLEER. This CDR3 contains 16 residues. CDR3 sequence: CASSQDPAGAFSPLHF. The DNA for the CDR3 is TGCGCCAGCAGCCAAGATCCGGCAGGGGCCTTTTCACCCCTCCACTTT.

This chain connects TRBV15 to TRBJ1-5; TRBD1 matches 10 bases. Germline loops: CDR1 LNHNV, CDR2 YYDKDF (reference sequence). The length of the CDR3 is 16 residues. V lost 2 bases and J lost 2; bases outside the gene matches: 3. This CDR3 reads CATSRLGTGGNQPQHF. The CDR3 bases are TGTGCCACCAGCAGACTGGGGACAGGGGGCAATCAGCCCCAGCATTTT.

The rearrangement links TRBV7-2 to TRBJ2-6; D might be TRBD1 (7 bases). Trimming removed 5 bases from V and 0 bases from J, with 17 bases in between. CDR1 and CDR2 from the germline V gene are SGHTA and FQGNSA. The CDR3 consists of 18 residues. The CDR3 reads CASSPRGGGYSGANVLTF. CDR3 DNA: TGTGCCAGCAGCCCTCGCGGAGGGGGCTACTCTGGGGCCAACGTCCTGACTTTC.

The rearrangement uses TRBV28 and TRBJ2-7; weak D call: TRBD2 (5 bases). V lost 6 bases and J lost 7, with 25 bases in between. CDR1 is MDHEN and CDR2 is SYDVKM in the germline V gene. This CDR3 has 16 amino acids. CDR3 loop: CASRRRRDTDQLEQYF. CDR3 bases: TGTGCCAGCAGAAGGAGACGGGATACTGATCAGTTGGAGCAGTACTTC.

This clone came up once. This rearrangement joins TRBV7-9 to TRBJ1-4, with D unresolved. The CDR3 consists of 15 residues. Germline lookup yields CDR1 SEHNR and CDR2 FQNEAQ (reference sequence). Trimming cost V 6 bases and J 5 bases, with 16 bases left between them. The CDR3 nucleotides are TGTGCCAGCAGTTTACGGGAGGCTTCAAATGAAAAACTGTTTTTT. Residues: CASSLREASNEKLFF.

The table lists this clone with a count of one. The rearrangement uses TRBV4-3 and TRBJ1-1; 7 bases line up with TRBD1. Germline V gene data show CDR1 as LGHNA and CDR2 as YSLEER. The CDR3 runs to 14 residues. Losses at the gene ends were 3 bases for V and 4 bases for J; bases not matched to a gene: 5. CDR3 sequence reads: CASSQNRGGTEAFF. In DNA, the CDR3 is TGCGCCAGCAGCCAGAACAGGGGTGGCACTGAAGCTTTCTTT.

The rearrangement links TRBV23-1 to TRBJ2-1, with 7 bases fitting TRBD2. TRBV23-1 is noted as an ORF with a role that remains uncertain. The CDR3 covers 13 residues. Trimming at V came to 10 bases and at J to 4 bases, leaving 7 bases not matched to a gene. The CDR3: CAIGRAQYNEQFF. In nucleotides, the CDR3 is TGCGCCATTGGGAGGGCCCAATACAATGAGCAGTTCTTC.

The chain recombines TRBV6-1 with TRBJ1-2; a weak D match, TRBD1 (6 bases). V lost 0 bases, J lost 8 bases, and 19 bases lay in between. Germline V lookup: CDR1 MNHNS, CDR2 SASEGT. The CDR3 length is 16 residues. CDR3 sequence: CASSEALDSTSEGYTF. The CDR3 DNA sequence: TGTGCCAGCAGTGAAGCGCTGGACAGTACTTCAGAGGGCTACACCTTC.

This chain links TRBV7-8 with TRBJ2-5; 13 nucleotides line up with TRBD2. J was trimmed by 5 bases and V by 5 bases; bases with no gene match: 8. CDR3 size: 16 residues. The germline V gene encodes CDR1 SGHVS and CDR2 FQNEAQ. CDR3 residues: CASSQGLAGERETQYF. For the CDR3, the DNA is TGTGCCAGCAGCCAAGGACTAGCGGGAGAGCGGGAGACCCAGTACTTC.

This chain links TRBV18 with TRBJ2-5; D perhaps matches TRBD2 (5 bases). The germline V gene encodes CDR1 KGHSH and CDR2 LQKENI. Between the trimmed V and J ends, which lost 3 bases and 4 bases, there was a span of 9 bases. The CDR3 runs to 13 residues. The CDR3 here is CASSPGVGETQYF. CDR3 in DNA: TGTGCCAGCTCACCCGGGGTAGGAGAGACCCAGTACTTC.

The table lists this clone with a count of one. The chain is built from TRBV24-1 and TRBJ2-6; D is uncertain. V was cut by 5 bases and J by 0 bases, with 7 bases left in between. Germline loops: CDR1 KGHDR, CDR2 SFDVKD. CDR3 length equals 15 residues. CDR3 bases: TGTGCCACCAGTGCAACAGTCTCTGGGGCCAACGTCCTGACTTTC. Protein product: CATSATVSGANVLTF.

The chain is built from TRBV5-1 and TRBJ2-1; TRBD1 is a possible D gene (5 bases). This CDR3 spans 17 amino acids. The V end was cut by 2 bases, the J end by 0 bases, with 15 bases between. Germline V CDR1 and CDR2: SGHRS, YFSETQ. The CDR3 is CASSFPSTASSYNEQFF. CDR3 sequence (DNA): TGCGCCAGCAGCTTCCCCTCGACAGCGAGCTCCTACAATGAGCAGTTCTTC.

The CDR3 region is CASSGGLGETQYF. Here the CDR3 DNA reads TGTGCCAGCAGCGGGGGACTCGGAGAGACCCAGTACTTC. The chain has TRBV13 and TRBJ2-5, with D tentatively TRBD2 (6 bases). The germline V gene encodes CDR1 PRHDT and CDR2 FYEKMQ (reference sequence). The V end was cut by 5 bases, the J end by 4 bases, with 11 bases between. This CDR3 contains 13 residues.

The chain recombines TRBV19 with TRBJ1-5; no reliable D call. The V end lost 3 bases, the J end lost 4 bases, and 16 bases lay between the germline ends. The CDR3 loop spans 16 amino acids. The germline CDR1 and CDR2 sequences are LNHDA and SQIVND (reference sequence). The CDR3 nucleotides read TGTGCCAGTAGTATGAGGGCAGCCCAAGGGAATCAGCCCCAGCATTTT. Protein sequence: CASSMRAAQGNQPQHF.

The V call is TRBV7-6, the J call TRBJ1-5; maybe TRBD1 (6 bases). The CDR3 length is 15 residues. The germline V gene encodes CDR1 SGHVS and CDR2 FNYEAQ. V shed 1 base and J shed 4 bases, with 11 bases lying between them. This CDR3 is CASSLGGQGNQPQHF. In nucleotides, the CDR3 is TGTGCCAGCAGCTTAGGGGGTCAGGGGAATCAGCCCCAGCATTTT.

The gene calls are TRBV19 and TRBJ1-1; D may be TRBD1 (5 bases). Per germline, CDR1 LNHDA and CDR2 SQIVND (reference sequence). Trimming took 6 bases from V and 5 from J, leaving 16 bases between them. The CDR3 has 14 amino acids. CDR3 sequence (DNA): TGTGCCAGTAGATCAGAGGGGACTAGGACTGAAGCTTTCTTT. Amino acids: CASRSEGTRTEAFF.

CDR3 amino acids: CASTSRVMNTEAFF. CDR3 coding DNA: TGCGCCAGCACCTCCAGGGTGATGAACACTGAAGCTTTCTTT. V and J are TRBV5-1 and TRBJ1-1, with D perhaps TRBD1 (5 bases). Deletions cut 6 bases from V and 0 bases from J, with 12 bases between. Per the germline V gene, CDR1 is SGHRS and CDR2 is YFSETQ. This CDR3 spans 14 amino acids.

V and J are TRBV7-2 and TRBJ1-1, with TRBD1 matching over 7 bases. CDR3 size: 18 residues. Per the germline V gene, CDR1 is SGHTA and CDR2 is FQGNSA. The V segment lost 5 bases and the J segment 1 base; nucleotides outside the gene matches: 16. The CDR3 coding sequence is TGTGCCAGCAGCCCAGGGGACAGACTATCTCTCTCGAACACTGAAGCTTTCTTT. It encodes CASSPGDRLSLSNTEAFF.

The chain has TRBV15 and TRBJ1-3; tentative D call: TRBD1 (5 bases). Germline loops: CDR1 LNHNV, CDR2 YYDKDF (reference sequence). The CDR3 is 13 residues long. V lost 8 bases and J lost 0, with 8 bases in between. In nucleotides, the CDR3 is TGTGCCACCCAACAGGACTCTGGAAACACCATATATTTT. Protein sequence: CATQQDSGNTIYF.

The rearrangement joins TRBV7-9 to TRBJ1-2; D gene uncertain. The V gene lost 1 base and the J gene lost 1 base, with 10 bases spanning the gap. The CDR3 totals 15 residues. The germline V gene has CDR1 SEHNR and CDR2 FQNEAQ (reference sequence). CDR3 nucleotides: TGTGCCAGCAGCTTAGACACGTCAATTAACTATGGCTACACCTTC. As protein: CASSLDTSINYGYTF.

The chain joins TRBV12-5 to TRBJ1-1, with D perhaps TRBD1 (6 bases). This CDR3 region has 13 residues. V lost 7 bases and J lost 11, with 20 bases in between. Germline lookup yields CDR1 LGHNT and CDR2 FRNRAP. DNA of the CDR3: TGTGCTAGTGCCCTCAGGGGCCTCTCGGGCGCTTTCTTT. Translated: CASALRGLSGAFF.

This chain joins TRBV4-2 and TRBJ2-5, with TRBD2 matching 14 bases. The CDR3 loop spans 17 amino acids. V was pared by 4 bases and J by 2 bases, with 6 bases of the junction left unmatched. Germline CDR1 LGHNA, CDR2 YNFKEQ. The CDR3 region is CASSLRLAGGAQETQYF. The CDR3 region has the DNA TGTGCCAGCAGCCTCCGACTAGCGGGGGGGGCTCAAGAGACCCAGTACTTC.

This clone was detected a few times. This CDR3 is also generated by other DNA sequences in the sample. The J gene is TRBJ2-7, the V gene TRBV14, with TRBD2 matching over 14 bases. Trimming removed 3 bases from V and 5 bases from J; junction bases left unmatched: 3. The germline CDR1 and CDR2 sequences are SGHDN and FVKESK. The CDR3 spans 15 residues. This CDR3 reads CASSHLTSGRDEQYF. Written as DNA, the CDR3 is TGTGCCAGCAGCCACCTGACTAGCGGGAGGGACGAGCAGTACTTC.

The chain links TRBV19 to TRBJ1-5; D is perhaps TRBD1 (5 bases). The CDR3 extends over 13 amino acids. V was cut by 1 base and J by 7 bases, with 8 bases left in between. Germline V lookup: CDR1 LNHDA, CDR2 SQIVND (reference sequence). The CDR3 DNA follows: TGTGCCAGTAGTATAGTTGGGGGGCAGCCCCAGCATTTT. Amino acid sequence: CASSIVGGQPQHF.

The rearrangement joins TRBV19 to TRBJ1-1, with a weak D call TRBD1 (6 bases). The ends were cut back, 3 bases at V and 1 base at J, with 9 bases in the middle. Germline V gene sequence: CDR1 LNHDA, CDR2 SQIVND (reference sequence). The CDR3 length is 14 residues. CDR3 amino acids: CASSIRQANTEAFF. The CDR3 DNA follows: TGTGCCAGTAGTATCAGACAGGCGAACACTGAAGCTTTCTTT. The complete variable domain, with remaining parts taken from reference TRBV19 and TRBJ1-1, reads DGGITQSPKYLFRKEGQNVTLSCEQNLNHDAMYWYRQDPGQGLRLIYYSQIVNDFQKGDIAEGYSVSREKKESFPLTVTSAQKNPTAFYLCASSIRQANTEAFFGQGTRLTVV.